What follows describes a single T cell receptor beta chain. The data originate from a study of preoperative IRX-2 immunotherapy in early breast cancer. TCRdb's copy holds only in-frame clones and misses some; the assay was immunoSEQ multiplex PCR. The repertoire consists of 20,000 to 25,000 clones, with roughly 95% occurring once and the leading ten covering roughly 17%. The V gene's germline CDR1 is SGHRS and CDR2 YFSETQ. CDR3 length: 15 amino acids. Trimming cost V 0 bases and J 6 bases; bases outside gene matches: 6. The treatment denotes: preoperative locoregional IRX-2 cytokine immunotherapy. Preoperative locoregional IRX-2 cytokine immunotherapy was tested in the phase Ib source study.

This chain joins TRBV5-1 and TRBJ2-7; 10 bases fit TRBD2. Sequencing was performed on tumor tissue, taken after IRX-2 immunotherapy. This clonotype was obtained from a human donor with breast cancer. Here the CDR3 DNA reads TGCGCCAGCAGCTTGGGTGGGACTAGCGACGGCGAGCAGTACTTC. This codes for CASSLGGTSDGEQYF.